The 31 T cell receptor beta chains presented below share a single source sample, sequenced in a study of OX40 agonist ivuxolimab in advanced cancers. Here immunoSEQ multiplex PCR was the method, and the copy in TCRdb shows in-frame clones only, minus some. Of about 71,000 clones listed, 70% to 90% are singletons. The sample here was CD4+ or CD8+ T cells sorted from blood, taken in a trial of the OX40 agonist ivuxolimab. These receptor sequences come from an adult with an advanced solid tumor such as melanoma, head and neck, liver or kidney cancer.

This sequence joins TRBV2 and TRBJ1-5; D is possibly TRBD1 (6 bases). The germline CDR1 and CDR2 sequences are SNHLY and FYNNEI. The length of the CDR3 is 15 residues. Trimming shortened V by 8 bases and J by 7 bases, and 21 bases separated the two germline ends. In DNA form, the CDR3 reads TGTGCCAGCTCAAAAGAGGGGGGGGCTGGACAGCCCCAGCATTTT. The encoded protein is CASSKEGGAGQPQHF.

V is TRBV29-1 and J is TRBJ1-3; 7 nucleotides agree with TRBD1. Germline V lookup: CDR1 SQVTM, CDR2 ANQGSEA. This CDR3 is built from 13 residues. The V and J ends lost 1 base and 7 bases, in that order; junction bases with no gene match: 4. The CDR3 DNA follows: TGCAGCGTTGAAGGACAGGGTAGTAACACCATATATTTT. Encoded protein: CSVEGQGSNTIYF.

The chain combines TRBV4-1 with TRBJ2-1; the match to TRBD2 covers 8 bases. The CDR3 loop spans 14 amino acids. The germline V gene has CDR1 MGHRA and CDR2 YSYEKL. Germline trimming cut 2 bases from V and 6 bases from J; bases unmatched to any gene: 3. The CDR3 loop reads CASSQQAGVNEQFF. The CDR3, as DNA: TGCGCCAGCAGCCAACAAGCGGGAGTCAATGAGCAGTTCTTC.

This chain joins TRBV7-2 and TRBJ1-2, with D perhaps matching TRBD1 (6 bases). Trimming removed 0 bases from V and 8 bases from J, with 10 bases in between. From germline, CDR1 is SGHTA and CDR2 FQGNSA. The CDR3 runs to 13 residues. CDR3 loop: CASSLAGGRGYTF. The CDR3 DNA follows: TGTGCCAGCAGCTTAGCGGGGGGCCGGGGCTACACCTTC.

The chain joins TRBV5-4 to TRBJ2-3, with TRBD2 identical over 8 bases. The CDR3 covers 15 residues. The germline V gene has CDR1 SGHNT and CDR2 YYREEE (reference sequence). V shed 1 base, J shed 2 bases, and the junction held 3 bases outside the gene matches. DNA of the CDR3: TGTGCCAGCAGCTTGACTAGCGGAATCACAGATACGCAGTATTTT. Protein sequence: CASSLTSGITDTQYF.

In regard to this clone: Compared with germline, one end of the junction differs, possibly owing to a read error. The sample holds other DNA sequences that translate to the same CDR3. V gene TRBV7-2 combines with J gene TRBJ2-3, with 8 bases matching TRBD1. This CDR3 contains 11 residues. Germline V lookup: CDR1 SGHTA, CDR2 FQGNSA. This chain's CDR3 is CASVQGAKQYF. In DNA form, the CDR3 reads TGCGCCAGCGTTCAGGGGGCTAAGCAGTATTTT.

The V and J genes are TRBV5-6 and TRBJ2-7, with TRBD2 matching over 7 bases. V was clipped by 3 bases and J by 3 bases; unmatched bases: 9. Germline loops: CDR1 SGHDT, CDR2 YYEEEE. The CDR3 consists of 15 residues. The CDR3 reads CASSWDGRNYYEQYF. CDR3 DNA: TGTGCCAGCAGCTGGGACGGGAGGAATTACTACGAGCAGTACTTC.

The chain combines TRBV5-1 with TRBJ1-1; D may be TRBD1 (6 bases). V lost 2 bases, J lost 1 base, and 9 bases lay in between. Germline CDR1 and CDR2: SGHRS and YFSETQ. The CDR3 runs to 14 residues. CDR3 DNA: TGCGCCAGCAGCTTTTCGGGACAGAACACTGAAGCTTTCTTT. It codes for CASSFSGQNTEAFF.

This clone was found a few times. V gene TRBV9 combines with J gene TRBJ1-2; D might be TRBD1 (5 bases). This CDR3 is built from 16 residues. Germline lookup yields CDR1 SGDLS and CDR2 YYNGEE. With 1 base removed from V and 6 bases from J, the gap between germline ends came to 19 bases. In DNA form, the CDR3 reads TGTGCCAGCAGCGTAACTGGGTCCGGGGGGGACCATGGCTACACCTTC. Protein: CASSVTGSGGDHGYTF.

Here the CDR3 reads CASSLTMSATNEKLFF. CDR3 in DNA: TGCGCCAGCAGCCTAACTATGAGTGCAACTAATGAAAAACTGTTTTTT. V is TRBV5-1 and J is TRBJ1-4, with D hard to call. The CDR3 extends over 16 amino acids. V was cut by 4 bases and J by 0 bases, with 13 bases left in between. CDR1 is SGHRS, CDR2 YFSETQ, per germline.

This chain uses TRBV6-5 with TRBJ2-3; D may correspond to TRBD1 or TRBD2 (6 bases each). Germline-derived CDR1 and CDR2 are MNHEY and SVGAGI. V gave up 0 bases and J gave up 6 bases, with 13 bases separating them. This CDR3 is built from 15 residues. CDR3 in DNA: TGTGCCAGCAGTTACTCGACGACGGGGGCCGATACGCAGTATTTT. Amino acid sequence: CASSYSTTGADTQYF.

This clone turned up a few times. This chain joins TRBV5-1 and TRBJ2-6; perhaps TRBD1 as D (6 bases). The germline V gene has CDR1 SGHRS and CDR2 YFSETQ. Trimming removed 4 bases from V and 0 bases from J, with 26 bases in between. CDR3 length: 21 residues. As DNA, the CDR3 is TGCGCCAGCAGCCCGGATCGCAGGGGCCGCACCCGCCACTCTGGGGCCAACGTCCTGACTTTC. Translated: CASSPDRRGRTRHSGANVLTF.

On this clone itself: Other DNA sequences within the sample encode an identical CDR3. This rearrangement joins TRBV28 to TRBJ2-7, with 8 bases that match TRBD2. CDR1 MDHEN and CDR2 SYDVKM come from the germline V gene. This CDR3 spans 14 amino acids. The J segment lost 3 bases and the V segment lost 6 bases, leaving 7 bases of the junction unmatched. The CDR3 loop is CASSLSGAVYEQYF. CDR3 DNA sequence: TGTGCCAGCAGCCTTAGCGGGGCAGTCTACGAGCAGTACTTC. Combining the CDR3 with reference TRBV28 and TRBJ2-7 gives the whole variable domain DVKVTQSSRYLVKRTGEKVFLECVQDMDHENMFWYRQDPGLGLRLIYFSYDVKMKEKGDIPEGYSVSREKKERFSLILESASTNQTSMYLCASSLSGAVYEQYFGPGTRLTVT.

The chain combines TRBV19 with TRBJ2-7; D is unclear. Germline V gene data show CDR1 as LNHDA and CDR2 as SQIVND (reference sequence). V was trimmed by 3 bases and J by 5 bases, leaving 11 bases between them. The CDR3 consists of 13 residues. CDR3 sequence (DNA): TGTGCCAGTAGTATTCGCCGTAACGACGAGCAGTACTTC. Translating gives CASSIRRNDEQYF.

The chain employs TRBV7-3 and TRBJ1-1, with D possibly TRBD1 on 6 matching bases. V lost 5 bases and J 2 bases, leaving 18 bases between the germline ends. CDR3 size: 16 residues. From germline, CDR1 is SGHTA and CDR2 FQGTGA. The CDR3 nucleotides read TGTGCCAGCAGCCCAAACGGGGGGCTCTTAAACACTGAAGCTTTCTTT. Protein product: CASSPNGGLLNTEAFF.

This rearrangement joins TRBV18 to TRBJ1-4, with D hard to call. The CDR3 contains 15 residues. The V gene's germline CDR1 is KGHSH and CDR2 LQKENI. Deletions cut 4 bases from V and 5 bases from J, with 14 bases between. The CDR3 bases are TGTGCCAGCTCACTCAACCCCAATAAAAATGAAAAACTGTTTTTT. Amino acids: CASSLNPNKNEKLFF.

V gene TRBV27 combines with J gene TRBJ1-5; 9 nucleotides align to TRBD1. From germline, CDR1 is MNHEY and CDR2 SMNVEV (reference sequence). J lost 0 bases, V lost 6 bases, and 9 bases had no gene match. CDR3 length: 17 amino acids. This chain's CDR3 is CASRPRQGGYSNQPQHF. The CDR3 coding sequence is TGTGCCAGCAGACCCCGACAGGGGGGATATAGCAATCAGCCCCAGCATTTT.

The chain recombines TRBV28 with TRBJ2-3, with 11 bases aligning to TRBD2. V shed 5 bases, J shed 6 bases, and the junction held 10 bases outside the gene matches. The CDR3 extends over 16 amino acids. CDR1 is MDHEN and CDR2 is SYDVKM in the germline V gene. The CDR3 coding sequence is TGTGCCAGCAGTCTACAACTAGCGGGAGCATCGGATACGCAGTATTTT. It translates to CASSLQLAGASDTQYF.

This clone was found once. The rearrangement links TRBV7-2 to TRBJ2-3; 10 positions agree with TRBD2. CDR1 and CDR2 (germline): SGHTA, FQGNSA. The trim removed 7 bases at V and 1 base at J, leaving 8 bases unmatched. The CDR3 sequence is 16 residues long. CDR3 coding DNA: TGTGCCAGCACCTCCCCCGGACTAGCGGGCACAGATACGCAGTATTTT. It is translated as CASTSPGLAGTDTQYF.

This clone turned up a few times. This chain joins TRBV7-9 and TRBJ2-5; D possibly corresponds to TRBD1 (6 bases). V was shortened by 2 bases and J by 0 bases, with 10 bases between the two germline ends. Looked up from germline, CDR1 is SEHNR and CDR2 is FQNEAQ (reference sequence). The CDR3 covers 15 residues. The CDR3: CASSLHGTYQETQYF. As DNA, the CDR3 is TGTGCCAGCAGCTTACACGGGACATACCAAGAGACCCAGTACTTC.

As to this clone: A junction boundary mismatches the germline segment, possibly from a read error. Additional DNA sequences in this sample encode the identical CDR3. V gene TRBV11-2 combines with J gene TRBJ1-2; 10 nucleotides match TRBD1. Per the germline V gene, CDR1 is SGHAT and CDR2 is FQNNGV. The CDR3 sequence is 14 residues long. For the CDR3, the DNA is TGTGCCAGCAGCCTAGACAGGGGGCCTCGCGGCTACACCTTC. Its protein is CASSLDRGPRGYTF.

In DNA form, the CDR3 reads TGTGCCAGCAGTGATCCCGCCACAGATACGCAGTATTTT. This sequence encodes CASSDPATDTQYF. The gene calls are TRBV6-1 and TRBJ2-3; unclear D gene. Trimming removed 3 bases at V and 2 bases at J, with 6 bases between. Per germline, CDR1 MNHNS and CDR2 SASEGT. The CDR3 sequence is 13 residues long.

A note on this clone: A junction boundary mismatches the germline segment, possibly from a read error. The genes are TRBV9 and TRBJ2-2; 7 bases align to TRBD2. The CDR3 length is 14 residues. Per germline, CDR1 SGDLS and CDR2 YYNGEE. The CDR3 nucleotides are TGTGCCAGCAGCGCGACTAGCAACAGCGGGGAGCTGTTTTTT. Protein sequence: CASSATSNSGELFF.

This clone was seen just once. The genes are TRBV19 and TRBJ1-2; TRBD1 aligns across 9 bases. The CDR3 extends over 13 amino acids. V was clipped by 6 bases and J by 8 bases; unmatched bases: 7. CDR1 and CDR2 (germline): LNHDA, SQIVND (reference sequence). CDR3 DNA sequence: TGTGCCAGTAGGGGGGACAGGGTTGGCGGCTACACCTTC. It is translated as CASRGDRVGGYTF.

This clone was counted a single time. The V and J genes are TRBV11-2 and TRBJ2-7; 7 bases align to TRBD1. The CDR3 has 14 residues. Per the germline V gene, CDR1 is SGHAT and CDR2 is FQNNGV. V lost 3 bases to trimming and J lost 5 bases; unmatched junction nucleotides: 7. The DNA of the CDR3 is TGTGCCAGCAGCTTGAACCGGGACAGCGACGAGCAGTACTTC. Residues: CASSLNRDSDEQYF.

The chain joins TRBV6-1 to TRBJ2-7; D is possibly TRBD2 (5 bases). The CDR3 is made up of 14 amino acids. Germline V CDR1 and CDR2: MNHNS, SASEGT. V dropped 5 bases and J dropped 6 bases, with 17 bases sitting between them. Here the CDR3 reads CASSLQVGEGEQYF. Written as DNA, the CDR3 is TGTGCCAGCAGTCTTCAGGTGGGAGAGGGCGAGCAGTACTTC.

The rearrangement joins TRBV5-1 to TRBJ2-3; 9 nucleotides align to TRBD2. This CDR3 comprises 16 residues. J gave up 5 bases and V 0 bases, and 7 bases lay outside the gene matches. Germline-derived CDR1 and CDR2 are SGHRS and YFSETQ. The CDR3 loop reads CASSLDPSGIGDTQYF. In DNA, the CDR3 is TGCGCCAGCAGCTTGGATCCTAGCGGGATAGGAGATACGCAGTATTTT.

The CDR3 DNA is TGTGCCAGTACCTCCGGACTAGCGCGCGAGCAGTTCTTC. This encodes CASTSGLAREQFF. The J gene is TRBJ2-1, the V gene TRBV19, with 9 positions matching TRBD2. This CDR3 has 13 residues. Germline V lookup: CDR1 LNHDA, CDR2 SQIVND (reference sequence). Losses at the gene ends were 7 bases for V and 10 bases for J; bases not matched to a gene: 8.

This chain uses TRBV7-9 with TRBJ1-5, with 8 bases fitting TRBD1. CDR1 is SEHNR and CDR2 is FQNEAQ in the germline V gene (reference sequence). The CDR3 contains 15 residues. Trimming at V came to 5 bases and at J to 2 bases, leaving 5 bases not matched to a gene. CDR3 residues: CASSPPGQGNQPQHF. The CDR3 nucleotides read TGTGCCAGCAGCCCACCGGGACAGGGCAATCAGCCCCAGCATTTT.

V is TRBV5-1 and J is TRBJ2-1; 12 bases are shared with TRBD1. Trimming took 3 bases from V and 6 from J; bases not matched to a gene: 4. The CDR3 is 15 residues long. The V gene's germline CDR1 is SGHRS and CDR2 YFSETQ. The CDR3 DNA follows: TGCGCCAGCAGCTCGGGACAGGGGGCCTTCAATGAGCAGTTCTTC. This codes for CASSSGQGAFNEQFF.

V usage is TRBV7-3 and J usage is TRBJ2-1; the match to TRBD2 covers 8 bases. J was trimmed by 5 bases and V by 5 bases; bases with no gene match: 14. Germline V gene data show CDR1 as SGHTA and CDR2 as FQGTGA. This CDR3 comprises 17 residues. The CDR3 sequence is CASSPTVGGLEHNEQFF. CDR3 coding DNA: TGTGCCAGCAGCCCGACAGTGGGGGGACTAGAACACAATGAGCAGTTCTTC.